Presented here are 17 T cell receptor beta chains from one specimen sequenced in a study of CD8 T cells in Susac syndrome. The authors reverse transcribed roughly 0.5 to 1 ug RNA with random hexamers. TCRdb called the immunoSEQ multiplex PCR reads again in MiXCR, with one record for every CDR3 protein. Of some 150,000 distinct CDR3 sequences detected, about 94% appear once; the ten largest clones hold more than 0.2%. Sequenced sample: CD8+ T cells from PBMCs. These TCRs come from a human donor with multiple sclerosis.

DNA for the CDR3: TGTGCCAGCAGCGTACCAAGCGGGGGCCCCTTGGGCGAGCAGTTCTTC. Protein: CASSVPSGGPLGEQFF. The V call is TRBV7-9, the J call TRBJ2-1, with 8 bases that match TRBD2. In germline, CDR1 is SEHNR, CDR2 FQNEAQ (reference sequence). CDR3 length: 16 residues. The V and J ends lost 5 bases and 10 bases, in that order; junction bases with no gene match: 16.

This sequence joins TRBV27 and TRBJ2-1, with a weak D call TRBD1 (5 bases). The CDR3 contains 16 residues. V lost 6 bases and J lost 4, with 19 bases in between. Germline values: CDR1 MNHEY, CDR2 SMNVEV (reference sequence). The CDR3 DNA is TGTGCCAGCAGACCAGGGATAGGGGCGGTATACAATGAGCAGTTCTTC. Protein: CASRPGIGAVYNEQFF.

This chain joins TRBV6-5 and TRBJ1-3; D remains unclear. Per the germline V gene, CDR1 is MNHEY and CDR2 is SVGAGI. The CDR3 is 11 amino acids. Trimming took 8 bases from V and 5 from J, leaving 7 bases between them. The CDR3 nucleotides read TGTGCCAGCTTCTGGAGAAACACCATATATTTT. Protein product: CASFWRNTIYF.

J is TRBJ1-1 and V is TRBV9; 8 bases match TRBD1. CDR3 length equals 14 residues. Germline V gives CDR1 SGDLS, CDR2 YYNGEE. Trimming took 3 bases from V and 3 from J; bases not matched to a gene: 4. In DNA, the CDR3 is TGTGCCAGCAGCGCAGGGGGCGCGGACACTGAAGCTTTCTTT. This translates into CASSAGGADTEAFF.

The chain employs TRBV10-3 and TRBJ2-3, with D tentatively TRBD1 or TRBD2 (5 bases each). The germline CDR1 and CDR2 sequences are ENHRY and SYGVKD. V was trimmed by 4 bases and J by 4 bases, leaving 9 bases between them. The CDR3 extends over 13 amino acids. Written as DNA, the CDR3 is TGTGCCATCAGTGGGTTGGGGGCAGATACGCAGTATTTT. This codes for CAISGLGADTQYF.

The rearrangement links TRBV5-4 to TRBJ2-7; TRBD1 matches 9 bases. Germline values: CDR1 SGHNT, CDR2 YYREEE (reference sequence). This CDR3 has 15 amino acids. V was clipped by 4 bases and J by 2 bases; unmatched bases: 7. The CDR3 spells CASSLSWDRAYEQYF. The CDR3 nucleotides read TGTGCCAGCAGCCTTAGCTGGGACAGGGCCTACGAGCAGTACTTC.

V is TRBV12-3 or TRBV12-4 and J is TRBJ2-2; no reliable D call. The CDR3 sequence is 11 residues long. Trimming stripped 7 bases from V and 7 bases from J, with 7 bases between. The DNA of the CDR3 is TGTGCCAGCACCCCTGGCGGGGAGCTGTTTTTT. Translated: CASTPGGELFF.

The CDR3 loop is CATSRGVATNYGYTF. In DNA form, the CDR3 reads TGTGCCACCAGCAGAGGGGTGGCCACTAACTATGGCTACACCTTC. The rearrangement links TRBV15 to TRBJ1-2; D call uncertain. V gave up 1 base and J gave up 0 bases, with 9 bases separating them. The germline CDR1 and CDR2 sequences are LNHNV and YYDKDF (reference sequence). The CDR3 extends over 15 amino acids.

This chain connects TRBV13 to TRBJ1-1; TRBD1 is a possible D gene (6 bases). This CDR3 has 14 amino acids. Per the germline V gene, CDR1 is PRHDT and CDR2 is FYEKMQ (reference sequence). Deletions cut 5 bases from V and 3 bases from J, with 13 bases between. DNA of the CDR3: TGTGCCAGCAGCGAAACCAGGGGTGACACTGAAGCTTTCTTT. Translated: CASSETRGDTEAFF.

This chain connects TRBV27 to TRBJ2-7; D is possibly TRBD1 (5 bases). CDR1 MNHEY and CDR2 SMNVEV come from the germline V gene (reference sequence). Trimming pared 3 bases from V and 0 bases from J, leaving 9 bases between. The CDR3 is made up of 14 amino acids. The CDR3 region is CASSLRQSSYEQYF. CDR3 in DNA: TGTGCCAGCAGTTTGAGACAGAGCTCCTACGAGCAGTACTTC.

The rearrangement links TRBV12-3 or TRBV12-4 to TRBJ2-4; D uncertain. V shed 4 bases and J shed 5 bases, with 6 bases lying between them. This CDR3 spans 12 amino acids. Written as DNA, the CDR3 is TGTGCCAGCAGTTCTTTCCAAAACATTCAGTACTTC. Translation: CASSSFQNIQYF.

The chain recombines TRBV7-8 with TRBJ2-7, with D perhaps TRBD1 or TRBD2 (5 bases each). Germline assignment: CDR1 SGHVS and CDR2 FQNEAQ. Trimming cost V 1 base and J 5 bases, with 18 bases left between them. The CDR3 is made up of 16 amino acids. CDR3 sequence reads: CASSLGRGAPLDEQYF. Here the CDR3 DNA reads TGTGCCAGCAGCTTAGGACGAGGGGCCCCGCTAGACGAGCAGTACTTC.

The chain couples TRBV27 to TRBJ2-7; TRBD1 matches 9 bases. The V and J ends lost 5 bases and 3 bases, in that order; junction bases with no gene match: 8. The CDR3 loop spans 15 amino acids. From germline, CDR1 is MNHEY and CDR2 SMNVEV (reference sequence). The CDR3 protein is CASSARTGAGYEQYF. The CDR3 DNA sequence: TGTGCCAGCAGTGCCCGGACAGGGGCCGGCTACGAGCAGTACTTC.

The V call is TRBV27, the J call TRBJ1-6; no firm D call. CDR1 is MNHEY, CDR2 SMNVEV, per germline (reference sequence). The CDR3 loop spans 17 amino acids. V lost 0 bases to trimming and J lost 7 bases, with 16 bases between them. CDR3 DNA: TGTGCCAGCAGTTTATCGATGGGAGAAATACAGAATTCACCCCTCCACTTT. This translates into CASSLSMGEIQNSPLHF.

The CDR3 DNA reads TGTGCCAGTGACCCGGGACAGACCTACGAGCAGTACTTC. It translates to CASDPGQTYEQYF. The V and J genes are TRBV7-8 and TRBJ2-7; 7 nucleotides line up with TRBD1. V shed 9 bases, J shed 2 bases, and the junction held 7 bases outside the gene matches. CDR1 is SGHVS and CDR2 is FQNEAQ in the germline V gene. The CDR3 runs 13 residues.

The chain recombines TRBV7-9 with TRBJ2-7; D possibly corresponds to TRBD1 (5 bases). Trimming shortened V by 7 bases and J by 0 bases, and 10 bases separated the two germline ends. The CDR3 is made up of 13 amino acids. Per the germline V gene, CDR1 is SEHNR and CDR2 is FQNEAQ (reference sequence). In DNA, the CDR3 is TGTGCCAGCATAAAGGACAACTCCTACGAGCAGTACTTC. Translation: CASIKDNSYEQYF.

This sequence joins TRBV15 and TRBJ1-4; D is unclear. The V end was cut by 0 bases, the J end by 3 bases, with 14 bases between. Germline V gene sequence: CDR1 LNHNV, CDR2 YYDKDF (reference sequence). The CDR3 contains 17 residues. The CDR3 DNA sequence: TGTGCCACCAGCAGAGATCGATTACGGGAGCCTAATGAAAAACTGTTTTTT. This sequence encodes CATSRDRLREPNEKLFF.